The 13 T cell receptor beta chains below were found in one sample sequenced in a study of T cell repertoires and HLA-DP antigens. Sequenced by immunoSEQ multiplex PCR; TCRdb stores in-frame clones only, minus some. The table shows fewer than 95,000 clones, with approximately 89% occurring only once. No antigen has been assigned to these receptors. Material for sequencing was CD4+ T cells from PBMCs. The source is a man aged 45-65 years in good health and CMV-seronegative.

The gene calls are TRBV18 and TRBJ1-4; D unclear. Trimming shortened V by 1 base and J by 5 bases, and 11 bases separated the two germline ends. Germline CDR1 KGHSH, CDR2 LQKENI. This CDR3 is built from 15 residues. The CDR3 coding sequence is TGTGCCAGCTCACCACTCTCCAGCCTAAATGAAAAACTGTTTTTT. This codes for CASSPLSSLNEKLFF.

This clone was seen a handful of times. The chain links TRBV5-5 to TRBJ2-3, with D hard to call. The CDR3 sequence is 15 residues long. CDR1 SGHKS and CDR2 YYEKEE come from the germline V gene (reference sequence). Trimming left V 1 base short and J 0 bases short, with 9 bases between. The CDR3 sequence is CASSLSHSSTDTQYF. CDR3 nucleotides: TGTGCCAGCAGCTTGTCCCATTCTAGCACAGATACGCAGTATTTT.

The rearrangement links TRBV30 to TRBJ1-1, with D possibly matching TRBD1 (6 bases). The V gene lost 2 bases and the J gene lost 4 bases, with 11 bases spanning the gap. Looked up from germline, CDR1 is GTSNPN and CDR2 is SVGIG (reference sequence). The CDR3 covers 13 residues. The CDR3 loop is CAWSLEGVTEAFF. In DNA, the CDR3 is TGTGCCTGGAGTTTGGAGGGGGTCACTGAAGCTTTCTTT.

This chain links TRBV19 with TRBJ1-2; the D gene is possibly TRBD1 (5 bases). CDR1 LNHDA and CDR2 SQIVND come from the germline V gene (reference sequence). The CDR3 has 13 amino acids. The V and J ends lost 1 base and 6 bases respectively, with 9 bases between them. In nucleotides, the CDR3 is TGTGCCAGTAGTATAGCCAGGGAGAATGGCTACACCTTC. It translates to CASSIARENGYTF.

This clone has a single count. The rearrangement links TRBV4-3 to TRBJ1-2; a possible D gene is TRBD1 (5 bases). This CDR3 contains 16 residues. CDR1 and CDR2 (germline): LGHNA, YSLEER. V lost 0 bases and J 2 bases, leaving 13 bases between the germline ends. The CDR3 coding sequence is TGCGCCAGCAGCCAAGAATGGGGCAGGGAGAACTATGGCTACACCTTC. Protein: CASSQEWGRENYGYTF.

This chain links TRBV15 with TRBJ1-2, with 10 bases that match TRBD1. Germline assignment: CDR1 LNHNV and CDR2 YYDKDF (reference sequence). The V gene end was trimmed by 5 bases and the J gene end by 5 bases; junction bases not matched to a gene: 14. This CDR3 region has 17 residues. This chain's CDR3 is CATSSLSRDRGRYGYTF. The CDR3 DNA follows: TGTGCCACCAGCTCCCTTTCCCGGGACAGGGGAAGATATGGCTACACCTTC. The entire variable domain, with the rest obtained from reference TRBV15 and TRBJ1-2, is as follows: DAMVIQNPRYQVTQFGKPVTLSCSQTLNHNVMYWYQQKSSQAPKLLFHYYDKDFNNEADTPDNFQSRRPNTSFCFLDIRSPGLGDTAMYLCATSSLSRDRGRYGYTFGSGTRLTVV.

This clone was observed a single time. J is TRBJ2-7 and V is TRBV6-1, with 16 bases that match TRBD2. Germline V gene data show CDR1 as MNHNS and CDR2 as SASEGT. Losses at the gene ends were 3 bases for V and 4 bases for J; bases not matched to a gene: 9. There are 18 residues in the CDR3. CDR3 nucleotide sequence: TGTGCCAGCAGTGATCCCGGGACTAGCGGGAGGGCCTGGTACGAGCAGTACTTC. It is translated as CASSDPGTSGRAWYEQYF.

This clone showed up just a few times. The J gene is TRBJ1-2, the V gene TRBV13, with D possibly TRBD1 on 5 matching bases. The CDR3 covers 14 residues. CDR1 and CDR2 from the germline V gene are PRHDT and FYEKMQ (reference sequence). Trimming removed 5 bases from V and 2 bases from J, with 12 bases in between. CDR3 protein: CASSRWTTNYGYTF. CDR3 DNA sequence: TGTGCCAGCAGCCGTTGGACAACAAACTATGGCTACACCTTC.

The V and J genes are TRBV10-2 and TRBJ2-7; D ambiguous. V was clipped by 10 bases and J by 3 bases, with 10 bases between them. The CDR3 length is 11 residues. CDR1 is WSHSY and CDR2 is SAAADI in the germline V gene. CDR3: CAIPIRYEQYF. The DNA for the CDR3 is TGCGCCATCCCAATTCGCTACGAGCAGTACTTC.

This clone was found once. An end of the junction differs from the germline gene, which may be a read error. Here the CDR3 DNA reads TGTGCCAGTAGGAAGTTTGAGGGCTTCCAAAAGACCCAGTACTTC. This sequence encodes CASRKFEGFQKTQYF. This chain links TRBV19 with TRBJ2-5; D perhaps matches TRBD2 (5 bases). CDR3 length equals 15 residues. Germline lookup yields CDR1 LNHDA and CDR2 SQIVND (reference sequence).

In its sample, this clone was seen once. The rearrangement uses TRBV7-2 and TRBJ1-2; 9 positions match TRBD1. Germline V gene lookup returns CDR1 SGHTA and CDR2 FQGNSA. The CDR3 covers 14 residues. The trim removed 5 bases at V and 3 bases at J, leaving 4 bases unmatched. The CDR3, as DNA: TGTGCCAGCAGCACCGGACAGGGGTACTATGGCTACACCTTC. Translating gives CASSTGQGYYGYTF. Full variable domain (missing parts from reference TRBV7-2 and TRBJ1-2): GAGVSQSPSNKVTEKGKDVELRCDPISGHTALYWYRQSLGQGLEFLIYFQGNSAPDKSGLPSDRFSAERTGGSVSTLTIQRTQQEDSAVYLCASSTGQGYYGYTFGSGTRLTVV.

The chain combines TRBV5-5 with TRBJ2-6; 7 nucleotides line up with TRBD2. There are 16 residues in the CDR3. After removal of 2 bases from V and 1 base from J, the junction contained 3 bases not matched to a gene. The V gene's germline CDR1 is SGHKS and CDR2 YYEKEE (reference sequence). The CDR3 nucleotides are TGTGCCAGCAGCTTAAGGGAGGGATCTGGGGCCAACGTCCTGACTTTC. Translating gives CASSLREGSGANVLTF. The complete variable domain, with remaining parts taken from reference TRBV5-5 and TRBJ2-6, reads DAGVTQSPTHLIKTRGQQVTLRCSPISGHKSVSWYQQVLGQGPQFIFQYYEKEERGRGNFPDRFSARQFPNYSSELNVNALLLGDSALYLCASSLREGSGANVLTFGAGSRLTVL.

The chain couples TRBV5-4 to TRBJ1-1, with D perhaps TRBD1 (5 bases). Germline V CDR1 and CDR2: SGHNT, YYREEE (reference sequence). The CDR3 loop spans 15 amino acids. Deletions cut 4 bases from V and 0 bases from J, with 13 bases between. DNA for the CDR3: TGTGCCAGCAGCCCACGGCAGGGCTTGAACACTGAAGCTTTCTTT. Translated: CASSPRQGLNTEAFF.